A single sample is the source of the 14 T cell receptor beta chains below, sequenced in a study of CDR3 diversity in severe acne. MiXCR, run by TCRdb on the PCR reads, gives a single entry per CDR3 protein. The sample holds around 100,000 distinct CDR3 sequences, roughly half seen once. The source material was blood. The receptors originated from a male donor with acne.

This clonotype was recorded many times. One end of the junction fails to match germline, which may point to a read error. The chain recombines TRBV6-1 with TRBJ1-2; D is unresolved. The CDR3 extends over 13 amino acids. CDR1 is MNHNS and CDR2 is SASEGT in the germline V gene. CDR3 protein: CASSEGRSYGYTF. CDR3 sequence (DNA): TGTGCCAGCAGCGAAGGACGGTCCTATGGCTACACCTTC.

This sequence joins TRBV5-6 and TRBJ2-3; 10 bases are shared with TRBD1. V shed 0 bases and J 1 base; nucleotides not matched to a gene: 5. The germline gives CDR1 SGHDT, CDR2 YYEEEE. This CDR3 contains 17 residues. The CDR3 is CASSLDSGTGGTDTQYF. The CDR3 coding sequence is TGTGCCAGCAGCTTGGATTCCGGGACAGGGGGCACAGATACGCAGTATTTT.

V is TRBV7-9 and J is TRBJ2-4; D possibly corresponds to TRBD1 (5 bases). Germline V gene sequence: CDR1 SEHNR, CDR2 FQNEAQ (reference sequence). The CDR3 spans 16 residues. V shed 5 bases and J shed 1 base, with 15 bases lying between them. The CDR3 DNA reads as TGTGCCAGCAGCCAAGAAGGGGTGGCGGCCAAAAACATTCAGTACTTC. Protein product: CASSQEGVAAKNIQYF.

This clonotype was found once. This chain uses TRBV11-2 with TRBJ2-7; D possibly corresponds to TRBD2 (6 bases). Between the trimmed V and J ends, which lost 6 bases and 3 bases, there was a span of 9 bases. CDR1 SGHAT and CDR2 FQNNGV come from the germline V gene. CDR3 length equals 12 residues. The DNA for the CDR3 is TGTGCCAGCAGGGGTAGCGGCTACGAGCAGTACTTC. It specifies CASRGSGYEQYF.

This clonotype was counted at least ten times. The chain carries TRBV5-6 and TRBJ2-7, with a tentative D call TRBD2 (5 bases). From germline, CDR1 is SGHDT and CDR2 YYEEEE. V gave up 2 bases and J gave up 5 bases, with 11 bases separating them. The CDR3 consists of 13 residues. CDR3 DNA: TGTGCCAGCAGCTTCGAGGGTTTGAACGAGCAGTACGTC. Its translation: CASSFEGLNEQYV.

In the case of this clonotype: One junction end does not reproduce the germline sequence, and a read error may be involved. This rearrangement joins TRBV13 to TRBJ2-1; D unclear. CDR1 PRHDT and CDR2 FYEKMQ come from the germline V gene (reference sequence). This CDR3 is 15 amino acids long. This CDR3 is CASSLGLSPYSEQFF. The CDR3 nucleotides read TGTGCCAGCAGCTTAGGCCTCAGCCCCTACAGTGAGCAGTTCTTC.

This clonotype was counted once. The V gene is TRBV2, the J gene TRBJ2-1; 7 bases are shared with TRBD2. The CDR3 spans 14 residues. Unmatched junction bases numbered 5, after V lost 0 bases and J lost 9 bases. Per the germline V gene, CDR1 is SNHLY and CDR2 is FYNNEI. CDR3 coding DNA: TGTGCCAGCAGTGAAGCGGGAGGGCCAGTTGAGCAGTTCTTC. It translates to CASSEAGGPVEQFF.

This clonotype was recorded at least ten times. The chain joins TRBV5-8 to TRBJ2-5, with 7 bases lining up with TRBD2. Per the germline V gene, CDR1 is SGHTS and CDR2 is YDEGEE. CDR3 length equals 15 residues. J lost 3 bases, V lost 0 bases, and 5 bases had no gene match. CDR3 protein: CASSLASGTKETQYF. In DNA, the CDR3 is TGTGCCAGCAGCTTGGCGAGCGGGACCAAAGAGACCCAGTACTTC.

Note on this clonotype: One junction end disagrees with the germline gene, perhaps due to a read error. V and J are TRBV7-2 and TRBJ1-6, with D possibly matching TRBD1 (6 bases). The germline V gene encodes CDR1 SGHTA and CDR2 FQGNSA. CDR3 size: 15 residues. CDR3 coding DNA: TGTGCCAGCAGCTTAGGGACAGCTAGAAATTCACCCTTCCACTTT. Protein product: CASSLGTARNSPFHF.

The genes are TRBV20-1 and TRBJ2-7; 16 positions agree with TRBD2. This CDR3 contains 18 residues. The V gene end was trimmed by 1 base and the J gene end by 3 bases; junction bases not matched to a gene: 9. Germline-derived CDR1 and CDR2 are DFQATT and SNEGSKA (reference sequence). The CDR3 is CSARAEGTSGRAGYEQYF. DNA for the CDR3: TGCAGTGCTAGAGCAGAAGGGACTAGCGGGAGGGCCGGCTACGAGCAGTACTTC.

This clonotype is classed as medium-sized. The rearrangement links TRBV7-2 to TRBJ2-5; D possibly matches TRBD1 or TRBD2 (5 bases each). V lost 3 bases, J lost 5 bases, and 13 bases lay in between. This CDR3 is 14 amino acids long. The germline V gene encodes CDR1 SGHTA and CDR2 FQGNSA. CDR3 amino acids: CASSLKTGLETQYF. CDR3 coding DNA: TGTGCCAGCAGCTTGAAGACGGGGCTGGAGACCCAGTACTTC.

This clonotype occurred a few times. This may come from a read error, since a much larger clone is one base off. The chain employs TRBV7-3 and TRBJ2-7, with a weak D call TRBD2 (5 bases). Germline V lookup: CDR1 SGHTA, CDR2 FQGTGA. The CDR3 runs 13 residues. The CDR3 bases are TGCGCCAACAGCTTTAGCGCATCCTACGAGCAGTACTTC. Amino acid sequence: CANSFSASYEQYF.

With respect to this clonotype: This may stem from a read error, because a much larger clone lies one nucleotide away. CDR3 DNA: TGTGCCAGCAGCTTAGACTGGGGGTTGAAGCAGTATTTT. It translates to CASSLDWGLKQYF. The chain uses TRBV7-6 and TRBJ2-3, with D perhaps matching TRBD1 or TRBD2 (5 bases each). CDR3 length: 13 residues. CDR1 is SGHVS and CDR2 is FNYEAQ in the germline V gene. The V and J ends lost 1 base and 11 bases respectively, with 13 bases between them.

CDR3 bases: TGTGCCAGCAGACACGACAGGACGATCGAGCAGTACTTC. This gives the protein CASRHDRTIEQYF. V is TRBV14 and J is TRBJ2-7, with D tentatively TRBD1 (6 bases). The CDR3 consists of 13 residues. V lost 6 bases and J lost 6, with 15 bases in between. Per germline, CDR1 SGHDN and CDR2 FVKESK.